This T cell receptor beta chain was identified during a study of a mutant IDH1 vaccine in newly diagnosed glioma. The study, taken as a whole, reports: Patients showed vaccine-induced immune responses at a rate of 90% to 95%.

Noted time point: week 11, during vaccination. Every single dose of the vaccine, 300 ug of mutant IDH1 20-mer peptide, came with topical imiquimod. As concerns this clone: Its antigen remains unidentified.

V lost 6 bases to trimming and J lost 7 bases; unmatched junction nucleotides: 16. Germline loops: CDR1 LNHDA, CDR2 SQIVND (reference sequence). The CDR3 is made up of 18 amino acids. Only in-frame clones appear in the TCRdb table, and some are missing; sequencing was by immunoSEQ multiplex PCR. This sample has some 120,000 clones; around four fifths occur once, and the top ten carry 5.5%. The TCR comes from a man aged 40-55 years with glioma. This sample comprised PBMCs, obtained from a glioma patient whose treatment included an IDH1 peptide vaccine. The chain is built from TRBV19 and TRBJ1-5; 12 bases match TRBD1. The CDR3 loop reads CASRPGIRDRGRVQPQHF. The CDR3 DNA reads TGTGCCAGTAGACCTGGCATCCGGGACAGGGGGCGGGTACAGCCCCAGCATTTT.